The 18 T cell receptor beta chains given below trace back to one sample, sequenced in a study of cytomegalovirus exposure and HLA in healthy donors. The PCR was carried out with 60 Vbeta primers and 13 Jbeta primers. Assay used: immunoSEQ multiplex PCR; TCRdb lists only in-frame clones, some missing. Of 100,000 or so clones listed, 75% to 85% are singletons. Sequencing was done on a sample of PBMCs. All receptors come from a man aged 25 to 40 in good health and CMV-seronegative.

This clone was observed a handful of times. V gene TRBV5-5 combines with J gene TRBJ1-5, with TRBD1 matching 9 bases. CDR1 and CDR2 (germline): SGHKS, YYEKEE (reference sequence). The junction had 8 bases not matched to a gene; V was cut back by 0 bases and J by 7 bases. This CDR3 is 16 amino acids long. The CDR3 spells CASSLEGTGIWQPQHF. CDR3 sequence (DNA): TGTGCCAGCAGCTTGGAAGGGACAGGGATTTGGCAGCCCCAGCATTTT. Full variable domain (rest looked up from reference TRBV5-5 and TRBJ1-5): DAGVTQSPTHLIKTRGQQVTLRCSPISGHKSVSWYQQVLGQGPQFIFQYYEKEERGRGNFPDRFSARQFPNYSSELNVNALLLGDSALYLCASSLEGTGIWQPQHFGDGTRLSIL.

This clone was counted at least ten times. The chain couples TRBV19 to TRBJ2-1, with a possible D match to TRBD1 (6 bases). V was cut by 8 bases and J by 6 bases, with 17 bases left in between. The germline CDR1 and CDR2 sequences are LNHDA and SQIVND (reference sequence). The length of the CDR3 is 14 residues. CDR3 coding DNA: TGTGCCAGTTCCCCTCAGGGGCTAATCAATGAGCAGTTCTTC. Encoded protein: CASSPQGLINEQFF.

The rearrangement joins TRBV7-8 to TRBJ2-3, with D possibly TRBD1 on 5 matching bases. The germline V gene has CDR1 SGHVS and CDR2 FQNEAQ. Trimming left V 3 bases short and J 5 bases short, with 21 bases between. The length of the CDR3 is 17 residues. The CDR3 DNA reads as TGTGCCAGCAGCTTTCGGACATACCTTTGGGTCGAAGATACGCAGTATTTT. Amino acid sequence: CASSFRTYLWVEDTQYF.

There are a few counts of this clone. The CDR3 reads CASSFAEGGNTIYF. The DNA for the CDR3 is TGTGCCAGCAGTTTCGCTGAGGGCGGAAACACCATATATTTT. The rearrangement uses TRBV28 and TRBJ1-3; D not certain. The CDR3 has 14 residues. Trimming took off 3 bases at V and 4 bases at J, with 10 bases between the two ends. Looked up from germline, CDR1 is MDHEN and CDR2 is SYDVKM.

The gene calls are TRBV4-1 and TRBJ2-5; 7 bases fit TRBD2. Germline V lookup: CDR1 MGHRA, CDR2 YSYEKL. This CDR3 is built from 15 residues. The V segment lost 4 bases and the J segment 4 bases; nucleotides outside the gene matches: 9. CDR3 protein: CASSPSGVAGETQYF. The CDR3 nucleotides read TGCGCCAGCAGCCCTAGCGGAGTGGCGGGAGAGACCCAGTACTTC.

J is TRBJ1-3 and V is TRBV9; D call uncertain. This CDR3 comprises 15 residues. Between the trimmed V and J ends, which lost 4 bases and 6 bases, there was a span of 17 bases. Germline-derived CDR1 and CDR2 are SGDLS and YYNGEE. The CDR3 coding sequence is TGTGCCAGCAGCCCAAGGGCCTCCGGGGAAAACACCATATATTTT. It codes for CASSPRASGENTIYF.

The chain uses TRBV7-2 and TRBJ1-1; possible D gene TRBD1, 5 bases. Trimming removed 5 bases from V and 4 bases from J, with 11 bases in between. CDR3 length: 13 residues. The germline CDR1 and CDR2 sequences are SGHTA and FQGNSA. CDR3 residues: CASSPGWATEAFF. The CDR3 DNA is TGTGCCAGCAGCCCAGGGTGGGCCACTGAAGCTTTCTTT.

The chain recombines TRBV5-1 with TRBJ1-5; 8 bases are shared with TRBD1. Trimming took 4 bases from V and 4 from J; bases not matched to a gene: 4. The CDR3 covers 14 residues. From germline, CDR1 is SGHRS and CDR2 YFSETQ. DNA of the CDR3: TGCGCCAGCAGCCCGGGACAGGCGAATCAGCCCCAGCATTTT. Its protein product is CASSPGQANQPQHF. Drawing the rest from reference TRBV5-1 and TRBJ1-5, the complete variable domain is KAGVTQTPRYLIKTRGQQVTLSCSPISGHRSVSWYQQTPGQGLQFLFEYFSETQRNKGNFPGRFSGRQFSNSRSEMNVSTLELGDSALYLCASSPGQANQPQHFGDGTRLSIL.

The chain recombines TRBV2 with TRBJ1-1; D is unresolved. Germline V gene sequence: CDR1 SNHLY, CDR2 FYNNEI. V shed 6 bases and J shed 7 bases, with 12 bases lying between them. The CDR3 loop spans 12 amino acids. The CDR3 spells CASRLEAFEAFF. The CDR3 DNA is TGTGCCAGCAGACTAGAGGCATTTGAAGCTTTCTTT.

The J gene is TRBJ1-2, the V gene TRBV9; 12 bases map to TRBD1. The V gene's germline CDR1 is SGDLS and CDR2 YYNGEE. This CDR3 is built from 16 residues. V dropped 2 bases and J dropped 6; count of bases not matched to a gene: 8. CDR3 sequence: CASSVGGQGAQDGYTF. Here the CDR3 DNA reads TGTGCCAGCAGCGTCGGGGGACAGGGGGCGCAGGATGGCTACACCTTC.

The chain employs TRBV10-1 and TRBJ1-2, with D uncertain. Trimming removed 2 bases at V and 4 bases at J, with 17 bases between. Germline V gives CDR1 WNHNN, CDR2 SYGVQD (reference sequence). The CDR3 extends over 16 amino acids. The CDR3 coding sequence is TGCGCCAGCAGTGAGGGAGGCCAGCTAGAGGGCTATGGCTACACCTTC. Amino acids: CASSEGGQLEGYGYTF.

V and J are TRBV11-2 and TRBJ2-5, with 14 bases that match TRBD2. Germline assignment: CDR1 SGHAT and CDR2 FQNNGV. The CDR3 runs to 19 residues. The junction had 13 bases not matched to a gene; V was cut back by 5 bases and J by 2 bases. The CDR3 nucleotides read TGTGCCAGCAGCCGTAAGACTAGCGGGGGGGCGAGTCGGCAAGAGACCCAGTACTTC. As protein: CASSRKTSGGASRQETQYF. Filled out from reference TRBV11-2 and TRBJ2-5, the complete variable domain reads EAGVAQSPRYKIIEKRQSVAFWCNPISGHATLYWYQQILGQGPKLLIQFQNNGVVDDSQLPKDRFSAERLKGVDSTLKIQPAKLEDSAVYLCASSRKTSGGASRQETQYFGPGTRLLVL.

The chain has TRBV7-2 and TRBJ2-5; the match to TRBD2 covers 7 bases. Germline V gene data show CDR1 as SGHTA and CDR2 as FQGNSA. CDR3 length: 15 amino acids. V lost 5 bases and J lost 3; bases outside the gene matches: 9. The CDR3 here is CASSQREGREETQYF. The CDR3 coding sequence is TGTGCCAGCAGCCAAAGGGAGGGGCGGGAAGAGACCCAGTACTTC.

J is TRBJ2-3 and V is TRBV2, with 11 positions matching TRBD2. This CDR3 comprises 17 residues. From germline, CDR1 is SNHLY and CDR2 FYNNEI. V shed 8 bases, J shed 3 bases, and the junction held 13 bases outside the gene matches. The CDR3 spells CASCFCKLAGETDTQYF. The CDR3 nucleotides are TGTGCCAGCTGTTTTTGCAAACTAGCGGGAGAGACAGATACGCAGTATTTT.

This rearrangement joins TRBV28 to TRBJ1-5; D is unresolved. From germline, CDR1 is MDHEN and CDR2 SYDVKM. The CDR3 loop spans 17 amino acids. Trimming shortened V by 5 bases and J by 0 bases, and 17 bases separated the two germline ends. CDR3 DNA sequence: TGTGCCAGCAGTCCCCCCCGGTCGGGGATTAGCAATCAGCCCCAGCATTTT. Translated: CASSPPRSGISNQPQHF.

The genes are TRBV28 and TRBJ1-2; a possible D gene is TRBD1 (6 bases). The CDR3 length is 15 residues. CDR1 is MDHEN, CDR2 SYDVKM, per germline. V gave up 2 bases and J gave up 8 bases, with 18 bases separating them. The CDR3 bases are TGTGCCAGCAGTTTAACCAGACAGGTTAGGTTGGGCTACACCTTC. Amino acid sequence: CASSLTRQVRLGYTF.

A few counts support this clone. The chain employs TRBV18 and TRBJ1-1; D gene unclear. Trimming took off 2 bases at V and 3 bases at J, with 10 bases between the two ends. Germline lookup yields CDR1 KGHSH and CDR2 LQKENI. The CDR3 sequence is 14 residues long. CDR3 residues: CASSPGQSYTEAFF. The CDR3 DNA is TGTGCCAGCTCACCAGGGCAAAGCTACACTGAAGCTTTCTTT.

This rearrangement joins TRBV27 to TRBJ1-4, with TRBD1 matching over 9 bases. Germline assignment: CDR1 MNHEY and CDR2 SMNVEV (reference sequence). This CDR3 has 16 residues. The ends lost 6 bases at V and 0 bases at J; junction bases unmatched: 5. In DNA, the CDR3 is TGTGCCAGCAGCTACGACAGGGGGGCAACTAATGAAAAACTGTTTTTT. Translating it yields CASSYDRGATNEKLFF.